The T cell receptor beta chain described here comes from a study of blood T cell repertoires in COVID-19. Study as a whole: Whether acute or convalescent, the COVID-19 samples came from the United States, Italy and Spain.

TCRdb's copy holds only in-frame clones and misses some; the assay was immunoSEQ multiplex PCR. There are about 60,000 clones in the sample; about nine tenths occur only once, and roughly an eighth lies in the top ten. This sequence originates from a human donor with active COVID-19. The donor label of this sample is uncertain. The sequencing input was peripheral blood.

The CDR3 DNA sequence: TGTGCCAGCAGCTCCCGGGCCCCCATGAGGGCCGAGCAGTACGTC. Amino acids: CASSSRAPMRAEQYV. The V and J genes are TRBV5-6 and TRBJ2-7; possible D gene TRBD2, 5 bases. Germline V CDR1 and CDR2: SGHDT, YYEEEE. V dropped 3 bases and J dropped 6 bases, with 19 bases sitting between them. CDR3 length: 15 residues.